This TCR beta chain is drawn from a study of blood T cell repertoires in COVID-19. Study summary: Sources were T cells, B-cell-depleted T cells, or PBMCs; the material itself was cDNA or gDNA.

The protocol was immunoSEQ multiplex PCR, while the TCRdb copy is restricted to in-frame clones and leaves out a portion. In the table there are some 29,000 clones, approximately 88% of which are singletons. The sequenced sample consisted of peripheral blood. The TCR was taken from a man aged 80 or over with active COVID-19.

CDR3 residues: CAGVDRGLAPLHF. In DNA form, the CDR3 reads TGTGCCGGAGTGGACAGGGGCCTGGCACCCCTCCACTTT. This sequence joins TRBV2 and TRBJ1-6; 9 bases map to TRBD1. Germline lookup yields CDR1 SNHLY and CDR2 FYNNEI. The CDR3 runs 13 residues. V gave up 11 bases and J gave up 11 bases; unmatched junction bases: 10. The whole variable domain, filled in from reference TRBV2 and TRBJ1-6, reads EPEVTQTPSHQVTQMGQEVILRCVPISNHLYFYWYRQILGQKVEFLVSFYNNEISEKSEIFDDQFSVERPDGSNFTLKIRSTKLEDSAMYFCAGVDRGLAPLHFGNGTRLTVT.